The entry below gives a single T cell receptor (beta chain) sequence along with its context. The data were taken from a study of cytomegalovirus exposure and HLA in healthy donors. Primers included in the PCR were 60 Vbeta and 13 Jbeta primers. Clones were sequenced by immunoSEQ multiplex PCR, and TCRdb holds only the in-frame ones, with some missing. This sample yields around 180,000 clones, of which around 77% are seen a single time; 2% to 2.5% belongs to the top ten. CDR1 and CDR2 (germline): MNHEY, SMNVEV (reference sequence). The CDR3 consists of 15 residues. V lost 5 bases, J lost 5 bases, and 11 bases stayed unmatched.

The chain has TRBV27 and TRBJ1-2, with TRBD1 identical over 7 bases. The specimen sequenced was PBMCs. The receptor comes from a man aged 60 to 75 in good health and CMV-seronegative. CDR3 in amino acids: CASSPPGQRGYGYTF. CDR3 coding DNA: TGTGCCAGCAGTCCACCGGGACAGCGGGGGTATGGCTACACCTTC.